The present T cell receptor (beta chain) was sequenced within a study of T cells in Graves' hyperthyroidism and ophthalmopathy. Germline V gene lookup returns CDR1 SGDLS and CDR2 YYNGEE. This CDR3 spans 18 amino acids. From RNA transcripts, TCR beta CDR3 regions were amplified. First-round RT-PCR targeting the TCR CDR3 was performed with the HTBI primer set. Each CDR3 protein gets one entry after TCRdb re-called the multiplex PCR reads with MiXCR. The sample holds roughly 510,000 distinct CDR3 sequences, approximately 49% seen once. This clonotype is a singleton in its sample. One end of the junction varies from germline; a read error may be responsible.

This TCR derives from an adult woman with Graves' disease, either hyperthyroidism or ophthalmopathy (not recorded which). This chain connects TRBV9 to TRBJ2-2; TRBD1 matches at 8 bases. The sample taken for sequencing was peripheral blood or thyroid tissue (not recorded which). CDR3 coding DNA: TGTGCCAGCAGCGTAGGCAGGGGGCAGGCCGTCAACACTGGGGAGCTGTTTTTT. Protein product: CASSVGRGQAVNTGELFF.